This TCR beta chain was documented in a study of naive and memory T cell subsets. Study-wide findings and caveats: Each distinct alpha or beta sequence counts as one clonotype. Possibly reflecting memory cells re-expressing CD45RA, a few larger clonotypes occurred in naive repertoires, especially CD8.

V was clipped by 4 bases and J by 6 bases, with 16 bases between them. Germline CDR1 SGHRS, CDR2 YFSETQ. The CDR3 has 14 residues. Both TRBC1 and TRBC2 were covered by a beta constant-region primer of two equimolar oligonucleotides. The ligated cDNA underwent four PCR rounds using SP2 and nested alpha and beta constant-region primers. MiXCR was run by TCRdb on the UMI-ligation and nested PCR reads, yielding one entry per CDR3 protein. Here the sample spans about 150,000 distinct CDR3 sequences, under 25% being singletons. With regard to this clonotype: Its antigen is unknown.

Separate alpha and beta amplification began at the second PCR step. The TCR comes from a human donor in good health. The chain joins TRBV5-1 to TRBJ1-2; weak D call: TRBD1 (5 bases). Sequenced material: naive CD4+ T cells from blood. DNA of the CDR3: TGCGCCAGCAGCCCAAGGGACCCTCAAGATGGCTACACCTTC. Translated, it gives CASSPRDPQDGYTF.